This TCR beta chain appears in the sequencing data of a study of T-cell memory formation after mild COVID-19. Study context: Largely donor-specific TCR clusters were found.

General study points: Specificity for SARS-CoV-2 was not confirmed among the second-wave clones peaking on day 37.

Libraries for TCRalpha and TCRbeta carried sample barcodes and unique molecular identifiers via 5'RACE. TCRdb used MiXCR to reprocess the 5' RACE reads, holding one entry per CDR3 protein. The table shows around 420,000 distinct CDR3 sequences, with roughly 26% occurring only once. Trimming took 3 bases from V and 0 from J; bases not matched to a gene: 7. This CDR3 comprises 17 residues. The table lists this clonotype with a few counts. Antigen specificity is unknown. Input material: PBMCs or a T cell subset sorted from them (not recorded which). The V gene is TRBV12-3 or TRBV12-4, the J gene TRBJ2-3; 9 nucleotides line up with TRBD2. This receptor was identified in an adult woman who had mild COVID-19 (a few samples of this study predate the infection). Cell type and time point are not known. DNA for the CDR3: TGTGCCAGCAGTTTTGCGGGAGGGTCGTCTAGCACAGATACGCAGTATTTT. As protein: CASSFAGGSSSTDTQYF.